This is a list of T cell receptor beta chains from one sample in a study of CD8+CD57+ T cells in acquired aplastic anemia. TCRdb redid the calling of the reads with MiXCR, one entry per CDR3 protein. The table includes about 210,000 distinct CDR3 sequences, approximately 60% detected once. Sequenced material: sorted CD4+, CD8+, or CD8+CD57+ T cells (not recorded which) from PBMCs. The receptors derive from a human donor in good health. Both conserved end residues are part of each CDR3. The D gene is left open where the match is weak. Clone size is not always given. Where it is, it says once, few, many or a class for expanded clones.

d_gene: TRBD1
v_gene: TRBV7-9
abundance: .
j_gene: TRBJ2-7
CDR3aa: CASSPPGQGSYEQYF
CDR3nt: TGTGCCAGCAGCCCCCCGGGACAGGGGTCGTACGAGCAGTACTTC

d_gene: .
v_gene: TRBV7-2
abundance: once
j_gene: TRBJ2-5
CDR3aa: CASSSLRQSRETQYF
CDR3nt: TGTGCCAGCAGCTCCTTAAGACAATCACGGGAGACCCAGTACTTC

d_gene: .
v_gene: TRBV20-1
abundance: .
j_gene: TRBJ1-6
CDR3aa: CSAPLKEHSPLHF
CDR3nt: TGCAGTGCTCCCCTCAAAGAGCATTCACCCCTCCACTTT

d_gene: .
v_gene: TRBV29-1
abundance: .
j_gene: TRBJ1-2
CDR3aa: CSGWGGGDGYTF
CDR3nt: TGCAGCGGGTGGGGCGGGGGCGATGGCTACACCTTC

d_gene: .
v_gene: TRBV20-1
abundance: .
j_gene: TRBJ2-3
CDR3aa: CSAKVDTQYF
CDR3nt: TGCAGTGCTAAAGTAGATACGCAGTATTTT

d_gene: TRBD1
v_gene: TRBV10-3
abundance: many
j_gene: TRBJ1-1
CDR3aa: CAIKGQGVSEAFF
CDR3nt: TGTGCCATCAAAGGACAGGGGGTCTCTGAAGCTTTCTTT

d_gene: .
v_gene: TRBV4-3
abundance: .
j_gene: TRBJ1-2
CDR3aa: CASSQGSGVGGYTF
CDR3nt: TGCGCCAGCAGCCAAGGGTCTGGGGTTGGTGGCTACACCTTC

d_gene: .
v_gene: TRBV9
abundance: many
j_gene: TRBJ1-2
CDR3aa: CASSVDRADWGYTF
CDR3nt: TGTGCCAGCAGCGTAGACAGGGCGGACTGGGGCTACACCTTC

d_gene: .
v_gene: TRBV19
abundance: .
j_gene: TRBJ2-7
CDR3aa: CASSVQDSYEQYF
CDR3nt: TGTGCCAGTAGCGTACAGGATTCCTACGAGCAGTACTTC

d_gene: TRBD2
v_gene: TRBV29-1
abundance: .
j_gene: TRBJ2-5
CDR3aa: CSAANTSGIETQYF
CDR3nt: TGCAGCGCCGCCAACACTAGCGGGATAGAGACCCAGTACTTC

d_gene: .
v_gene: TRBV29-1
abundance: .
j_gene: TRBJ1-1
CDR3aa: CSVGGTHNTEAFF
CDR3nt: TGCAGCGTGGGCGGGACACACAACACTGAAGCTTTCTTT

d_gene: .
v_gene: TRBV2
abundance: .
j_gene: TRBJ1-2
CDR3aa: CASSGGRYGYTF
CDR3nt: TGTGCCAGCTCCGGGGGACGGTATGGCTACACCTTC

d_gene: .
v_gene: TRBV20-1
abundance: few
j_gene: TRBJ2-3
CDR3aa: CSALSGETDTQYF
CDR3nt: TGCAGTGCCCTCTCCGGGGAAACAGATACGCAGTATTTT

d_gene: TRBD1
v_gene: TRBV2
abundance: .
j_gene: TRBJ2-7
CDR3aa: CASSDQDRGRDEQYF
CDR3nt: TGTGCCAGCAGTGACCAGGACAGGGGGCGGGACGAGCAGTACTTC

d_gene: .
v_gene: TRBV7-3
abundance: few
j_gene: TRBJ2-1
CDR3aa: CASTGSGYNEQFF
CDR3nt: TGTGCCAGCACCGGGAGCGGCTACAATGAGCAGTTCTTC

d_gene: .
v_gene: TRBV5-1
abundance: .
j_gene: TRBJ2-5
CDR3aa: CASSSREGIPIDPVYF
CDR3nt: TGCGCCAGCAGCTCCCGAGAGGGGATACCTATAGACCCAGTATACTTC

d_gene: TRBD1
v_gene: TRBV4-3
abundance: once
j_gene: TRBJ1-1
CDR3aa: CASSQYFKRTGSSPLVGTEAFF
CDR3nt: TGCGCCAGCAGCCAGTACTTCAAAAGGACAGGAAGTTCTCCTCTGGTTGGCACTGAAGCTTTCTTT

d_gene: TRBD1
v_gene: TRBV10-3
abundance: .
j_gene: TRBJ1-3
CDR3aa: CAISGQGAGNTIYF
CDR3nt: TGTGCCATCAGTGGACAGGGTGCGGGAAACACCATATATTTT

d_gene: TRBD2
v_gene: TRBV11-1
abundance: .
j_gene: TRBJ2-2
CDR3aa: CASGPLAGNTGELFF
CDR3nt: TGTGCCAGCGGACCACTAGCGGGGAACACCGGGGAGCTGTTTTTT

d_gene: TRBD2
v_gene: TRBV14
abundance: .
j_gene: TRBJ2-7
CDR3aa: CASGRPNANSSYEQYF
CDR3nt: TGTGCTAGCGGGAGGCCAAACGCGAATAGCTCCTACGAGCAGTACTTC

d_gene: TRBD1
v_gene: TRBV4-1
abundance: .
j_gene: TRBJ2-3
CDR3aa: CASSVQGAKTDTQYF
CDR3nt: TGTGCCAGCAGCGTTCAGGGGGCGAAGACAGATACGCAGTATTTT

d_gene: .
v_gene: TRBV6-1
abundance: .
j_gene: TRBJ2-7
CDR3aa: CATMTLLNEQYF
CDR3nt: TGTGCCACGATGACACTACTCAACGAGCAGTACTTC

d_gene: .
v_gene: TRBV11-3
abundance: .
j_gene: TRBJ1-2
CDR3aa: CASSPSGAGYTF
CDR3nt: TGTGCCAGCAGCCCAAGTGGGGCCGGCTACACCTTC

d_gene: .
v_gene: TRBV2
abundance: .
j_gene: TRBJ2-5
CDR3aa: CASSEGQMYQETQYF
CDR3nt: TGTGCCAGCAGCGAAGGACAGATGTACCAAGAGACCCAGTACTTC

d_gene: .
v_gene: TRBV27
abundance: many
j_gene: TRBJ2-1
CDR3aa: CASSLGIRGAEQFF
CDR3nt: TGTGCCAGCAGTCTAGGGATTCGAGGGGCTGAGCAGTTCTTC

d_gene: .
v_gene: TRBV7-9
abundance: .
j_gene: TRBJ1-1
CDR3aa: CASSLVPDRIVLAFF
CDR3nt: TGTGCCAGCAGCTTAGTTCCGGACAGAATCGTTTTGGCTTTCTTT

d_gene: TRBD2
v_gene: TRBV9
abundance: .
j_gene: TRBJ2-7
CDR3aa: CASSFSSGGCYEQYF
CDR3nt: TGTGCCAGCAGCTTTTCCAGCGGGGGCTGCTACGAGCAATACTTC

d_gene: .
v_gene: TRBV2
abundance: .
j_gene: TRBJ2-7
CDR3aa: CASSIDQGGGEQYF
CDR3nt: TGTGCCAGCAGTATAGACCAGGGAGGAGGCGAGCAGTACTTC

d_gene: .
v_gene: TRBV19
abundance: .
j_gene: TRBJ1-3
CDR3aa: CASSISNLGNTIYF
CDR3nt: TGTGCCAGTAGTATCTCGAATCTTGGAAACACCATATATTTT

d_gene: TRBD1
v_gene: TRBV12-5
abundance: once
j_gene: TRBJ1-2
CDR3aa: CASGPHRGDYGYTF
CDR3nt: TGTGCTAGTGGTCCTCACAGGGGTGACTATGGCTACACCTTC

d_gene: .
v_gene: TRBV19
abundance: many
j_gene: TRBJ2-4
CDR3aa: CASSIAPTGGTLASEYF
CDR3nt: TGTGCCAGTAGTATAGCACCCACCGGCGGGACGTTAGCGAGTGAGTACTTC

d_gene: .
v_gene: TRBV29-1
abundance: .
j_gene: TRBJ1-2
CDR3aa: CSVDGREGYGYTF
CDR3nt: TGCAGCGTTGACGGCAGGGAAGGCTATGGCTACACCTTC

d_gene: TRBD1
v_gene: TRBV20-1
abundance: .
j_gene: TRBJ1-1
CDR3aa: CSASDRGEAFF
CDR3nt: TGCAGTGCTAGTGACAGGGGTGAAGCTTTCTTT

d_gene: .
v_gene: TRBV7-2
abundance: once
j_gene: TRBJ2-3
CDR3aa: CASSTRGATDTQYF
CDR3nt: TGTGCCAGCAGCACGCGAGGGGCCACAGATACGCAGTATTTT

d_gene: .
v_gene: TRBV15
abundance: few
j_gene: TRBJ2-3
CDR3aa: CATSRELLSTDTQYF
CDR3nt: TGTGCCACCAGCAGAGAGCTCCTTAGCACAGATACGCAGTATTTT

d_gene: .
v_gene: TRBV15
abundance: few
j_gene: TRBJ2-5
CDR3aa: CATSRDLGGETQYF
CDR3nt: TGTGCCACCAGCAGAGATTTGGGCGGGGAGACCCAGTACTTC

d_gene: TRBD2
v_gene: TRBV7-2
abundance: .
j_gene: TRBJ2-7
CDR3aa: CASSAPGGWYEQYF
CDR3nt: TGTGCCAGCAGCGCGCCGGGGGGTTGGTACGAGCAGTACTTC

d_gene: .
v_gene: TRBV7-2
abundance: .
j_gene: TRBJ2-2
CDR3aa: CASGLDFYTGELFF
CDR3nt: TGTGCCAGCGGCTTAGACTTTTACACCGGGGAGCTGTTTTTT

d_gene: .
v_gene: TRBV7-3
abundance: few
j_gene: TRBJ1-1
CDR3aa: CASSLLAAVNTEAFF
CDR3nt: TGTGCCAGCAGCTTATTGGCGGCCGTGAACACTGAAGCTTTCTTT

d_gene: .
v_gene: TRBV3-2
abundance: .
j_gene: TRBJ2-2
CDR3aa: CASSQVHGSGGTGELFF
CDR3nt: TGTGCCAGCAGCCAAGTCCATGGGAGCGGGGGCACCGGGGAGCTGTTTTTT

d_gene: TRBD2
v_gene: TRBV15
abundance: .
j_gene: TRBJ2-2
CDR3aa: CATSSPGLRAGELFF
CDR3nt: TGTGCCACCAGCAGCCCGGGACTAAGGGCCGGGGAGCTGTTTTTT

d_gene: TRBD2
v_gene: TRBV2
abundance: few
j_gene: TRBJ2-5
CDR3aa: CASSVERGQETQYF
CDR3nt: TGTGCCAGCAGTGTAGAGCGGGGACAAGAGACCCAGTACTTC

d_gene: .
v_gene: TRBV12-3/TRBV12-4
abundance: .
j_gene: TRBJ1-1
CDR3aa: CAARQNTEAFF
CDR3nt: TGTGCCGCCCGACAGAACACTGAAGCTTTCTTT

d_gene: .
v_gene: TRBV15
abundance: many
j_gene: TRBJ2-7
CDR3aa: CATSRARTYEQYF
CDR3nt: TGTGCCACCAGCAGAGCAAGGACCTACGAGCAGTACTTC